One and the same sample provided the 27 T cell receptor beta chains below, sequenced in a study of T cell responses to AZD1222 COVID-19 vaccine. Here immunoSEQ multiplex PCR was the method, and the copy in TCRdb shows in-frame clones only, minus some. Of roughly 75,000 clones in the sample, roughly 84% were seen once. The sequencing used peripheral blood, collected on day 0 of AZD1222 vaccination. The receptors originated from an adult in good health.

This clone was counted only a few times. The chain uses TRBV4-2 and TRBJ2-3; D perhaps matches TRBD1 (5 bases). Germline CDR1 LGHNA, CDR2 YNFKEQ. With 0 bases removed from V and 6 bases from J, the gap between germline ends came to 19 bases. There are 17 residues in the CDR3. CDR3 amino acids: CASSQDLPRASGDTQYF. The CDR3 region has the DNA TGTGCCAGCAGCCAAGATCTCCCTCGCGCCTCAGGGGATACGCAGTATTTT.

This clone was picked up a small number of times. As DNA, the CDR3 is TGTGCCAGCAGCTCGCGCTGGGACAGGCTAAATTCACCCCTCCACTTT. Its translation is CASSSRWDRLNSPLHF. The rearrangement uses TRBV5-6 and TRBJ1-6; 8 bases align to TRBD1. Germline V gene sequence: CDR1 SGHDT, CDR2 YYEEEE. The CDR3 has 16 amino acids. V trimming: 3 bases; J trimming: 7 bases; junction bases outside the gene matches: 9.

V and J are TRBV6-6 and TRBJ2-7; D unclear. V was clipped by 6 bases and J by 2 bases, with 8 bases between them. Germline loops: CDR1 MNHNY, CDR2 SVGAGI (reference sequence). The CDR3 has 12 amino acids. The CDR3 DNA reads TGTGCCAGCAGCGACGGAACCTACGAGCAGTACTTC. Translation: CASSDGTYEQYF.

The chain carries TRBV2 and TRBJ2-5, with TRBD2 matching over 14 bases. The CDR3 length is 18 residues. Trimming at V came to 7 bases and at J to 6 bases, leaving 16 bases not matched to a gene. The V gene's germline CDR1 is SNHLY and CDR2 FYNNEI. CDR3 sequence reads: CASIGDHGLAGGRKTQYF. In nucleotides, the CDR3 is TGTGCCAGCATTGGCGATCATGGACTAGCGGGGGGCCGGAAGACCCAGTACTTC.

The genes are TRBV5-4 and TRBJ2-5; 13 bases fit TRBD2. There are 18 residues in the CDR3. Unmatched junction bases numbered 8, after V lost 1 base and J lost 2 bases. Germline V CDR1 and CDR2: SGHNT, YYREEE (reference sequence). In DNA, the CDR3 is TGTGCCAGCAGCTTGAGGTTGACTAGCGGGGGGATACAAGAGACCCAGTACTTC. As protein: CASSLRLTSGGIQETQYF.

V gene TRBV7-8 combines with J gene TRBJ2-7, with D tentatively TRBD1 (6 bases). Germline CDR1 and CDR2: SGHVS and FQNEAQ. The CDR3 consists of 15 residues. Trimming shortened V by 3 bases and J by 4 bases, and 16 bases separated the two germline ends. The CDR3: CASSLATGFLYEQYF. In DNA form, the CDR3 reads TGTGCCAGCAGCTTGGCGACAGGTTTCCTTTACGAGCAGTACTTC.

Note on this clone: Here the CDR3 omits its conserved ending phenylalanine or tryptophan, so a read error is the likely source. The DNA is omitted, as the CDR3 cannot be located on it reliably, and the CDR3 follows TCRdb's listing. The rearrangement joins TRBV6-1 to TRBJ2-7. With termini counted, the CDR3 has 12 amino acids. Germline V gives CDR1 MNHNS, CDR2 SASEGT. The CDR3 protein is CASSEAQRGRAL.

The chain recombines TRBV12-3 or TRBV12-4 with TRBJ2-2; D call uncertain. The CDR3 has 13 residues. Trimming shortened V by 6 bases and J by 5 bases, and 10 bases separated the two germline ends. CDR3 sequence: CASRGRTTGELFF. The CDR3 DNA is TGTGCCAGCAGGGGCCGTACGACCGGGGAGCTGTTTTTT.

The chain links TRBV25-1 to TRBJ2-7; D call uncertain. CDR1 MGHDK and CDR2 SYGVNS come from the germline V gene. This CDR3 contains 11 residues. CDR3 in amino acids: CAGPYSYEQYF. Here the CDR3 DNA reads TGTGCAGGGCCTTACTCCTACGAGCAGTACTTC.

V and J are TRBV28 and TRBJ2-4, with D tentatively TRBD2 (6 bases). V dropped 2 bases and J dropped 4 bases, with 12 bases sitting between them. Germline lookup yields CDR1 MDHEN and CDR2 SYDVKM. CDR3 length: 15 amino acids. For the CDR3, the DNA is TGTGCCAGCAGTTTAACCACGGCGGGAAAAAACATTCAGTACTTC. It yields the protein CASSLTTAGKNIQYF.

V and J are TRBV11-3 and TRBJ1-1; D gene uncertain. The CDR3 loop spans 13 amino acids. The V and J ends lost 0 bases and 6 bases respectively, with 8 bases between them. Germline-derived CDR1 and CDR2 are SGHNT and YENEEA. The CDR3 region has the DNA TGTGCCAGCAGCTTAGATCGCTGGGCTGAAGCTTTCTTT. This codes for CASSLDRWAEAFF.

This clone was seen once. The gene calls are TRBV5-6 and TRBJ2-7; either TRBD1 or TRBD2 may fit D (5 bases each). This CDR3 region has 13 residues. Trimming shortened V by 2 bases and J by 6 bases, and 12 bases separated the two germline ends. The V gene's germline CDR1 is SGHDT and CDR2 YYEEEE. The CDR3 region is CASSFVGVVEQYF. CDR3 coding DNA: TGTGCCAGCAGCTTTGTGGGGGTAGTCGAGCAGTACTTC.

This clone has only one observation. This sequence joins TRBV28 and TRBJ1-1, with TRBD1 matching 7 bases. V gave up 5 bases and J gave up 9 bases; unmatched junction bases: 21. CDR1 MDHEN and CDR2 SYDVKM come from the germline V gene. CDR3 length equals 17 residues. The CDR3: CASSPPPQNRRGRKAFF. The CDR3 DNA sequence: TGTGCCAGCAGTCCGCCCCCACAGAACCGGAGGGGGCGAAAAGCTTTCTTT.

The chain combines TRBV6-5 with TRBJ2-5; 9 positions match TRBD2. Per the germline V gene, CDR1 is MNHEY and CDR2 is SVGAGI. V shed 0 bases and J 5 bases; nucleotides not matched to a gene: 7. The CDR3 length is 16 residues. The CDR3 sequence: CASSYSIAGGQETQYF. CDR3 nucleotides: TGTGCCAGCAGTTACTCGATTGCGGGGGGGCAGGAGACCCAGTACTTC.

This sequence joins TRBV4-1 and TRBJ2-5; a weak D match, TRBD2 (7 bases). The CDR3 has 14 residues. V lost 1 base and J 5 bases, leaving 11 bases between the germline ends. The germline V gene encodes CDR1 MGHRA and CDR2 YSYEKL. The DNA for the CDR3 is TGCGCCAGCAGCCAAGCGGGGGGCCTGGAGACCCAGTACTTC. Translation: CASSQAGGLETQYF.

The chain is built from TRBV11-2 and TRBJ1-1; the match to TRBD1 covers 7 bases. The CDR3 spans 14 residues. J gave up 6 bases and V 2 bases, and 6 bases lay outside the gene matches. CDR1 and CDR2 (germline): SGHAT, FQNNGV. The CDR3 region has the DNA TGTGCCAGCAGCTTAAACGGGGGGACAGCTGAAGCTTTCTTT. This codes for CASSLNGGTAEAFF. Using reference TRBV11-2 and TRBJ1-1 for the parts outside the CDR3, the full variable domain is EAGVAQSPRYKIIEKRQSVAFWCNPISGHATLYWYQQILGQGPKLLIQFQNNGVVDDSQLPKDRFSAERLKGVDSTLKIQPAKLEDSAVYLCASSLNGGTAEAFFGQGTRLTVV.

This chain connects TRBV18 to TRBJ2-7; D unclear. In germline, CDR1 is KGHSH, CDR2 LQKENI. Trimming stripped 0 bases from V and 1 base from J, with 10 bases between. This CDR3 has 15 amino acids. The DNA for the CDR3 is TGTGCCAGCTCACCACCTTCCAGACCTTCCTACGAGCAGTACTTC. Translated, it gives CASSPPSRPSYEQYF.

This chain uses TRBV11-2 with TRBJ1-1; D might be TRBD1 (5 bases). The CDR3 sequence is 14 residues long. Germline V CDR1 and CDR2: SGHAT, FQNNGV. The germline V and J ends were trimmed by 3 bases and 4 bases, with 12 bases remaining between them. CDR3: CASSFRDDGTEAFF. The DNA for the CDR3 is TGTGCCAGCAGCTTTAGGGACGACGGCACTGAAGCTTTCTTT.

This chain connects TRBV28 to TRBJ1-5, with D possibly TRBD1 on 6 matching bases. The germline V gene has CDR1 MDHEN and CDR2 SYDVKM. Trimming removed 10 bases from V and 3 bases from J, with 7 bases in between. The CDR3 covers 11 residues. The CDR3: CATGANQPQHF. The CDR3 coding sequence is TGTGCCACAGGGGCCAATCAGCCCCAGCATTTT.

The rearrangement uses TRBV4-2 and TRBJ1-1; no clear D gene. Germline V CDR1 and CDR2: LGHNA, YNFKEQ. This CDR3 is 13 amino acids long. V shed 1 base and J shed 11 bases, with 14 bases lying between them. Here the CDR3 reads CASSQVGAADAFF. In nucleotides, the CDR3 is TGTGCCAGCAGCCAAGTCGGAGCGGCAGACGCTTTCTTT.

The CDR3 loop reads CASSSDVNTEAFF. DNA of the CDR3: TGTGCCAGCTCATCGGACGTAAACACTGAAGCTTTCTTT. The J gene is TRBJ1-1, the V gene TRBV18; D gene ambiguous. From germline, CDR1 is KGHSH and CDR2 LQKENI. There are 13 residues in the CDR3. V lost 5 bases and J lost 2, with 9 bases in between. Full variable domain (rest looked up from reference TRBV18 and TRBJ1-1): NAGVMQNPRHLVRRRGQEARLRCSPMKGHSHVYWYRQLPEEGLKFMVYLQKENIIDESGMPKERFSAEFPKEGPSILRIQQVVRGDSAAYFCASSSDVNTEAFFGQGTRLTVV.

The J gene is TRBJ2-3, the V gene TRBV5-4; possibly TRBD1 or TRBD2 for D (5 bases each). Trimming pared 5 bases from V and 1 base from J, leaving 14 bases between. The CDR3 runs to 15 residues. Germline assignment: CDR1 SGHNT and CDR2 YYREEE (reference sequence). The DNA for the CDR3 is TGTGCCAGCAGGGTCCTACGGGACGGCACAGATACGCAGTATTTT. Residues: CASRVLRDGTDTQYF.

This clone appeared once. The J gene is TRBJ1-6, the V gene TRBV7-6; D unresolved. Trimming removed 5 bases from V and 8 bases from J, with 16 bases in between. CDR1 and CDR2 (germline): SGHVS, FNYEAQ. The CDR3 sequence is 15 residues long. CDR3 residues: CASSSRPSRDSPLHF. The CDR3, as DNA: TGTGCCAGCAGCAGCCGGCCGTCCCGCGATTCACCCCTCCACTTT.

The genes are TRBV7-2 and TRBJ1-5; a weak D match, TRBD1 (5 bases). Germline loops: CDR1 SGHTA, CDR2 FQGNSA. The CDR3 spans 14 residues. V lost 0 bases and J 7 bases, leaving 10 bases between the germline ends. The CDR3 DNA reads as TGTGCCAGCAGCTTAGCGGGGGGATACCAGCCCCAGCATTTT. Translated: CASSLAGGYQPQHF. Variable domain in full (rest from reference TRBV7-2 and TRBJ1-5): GAGVSQSPSNKVTEKGKDVELRCDPISGHTALYWYRQSLGQGLEFLIYFQGNSAPDKSGLPSDRFSAERTGGSVSTLTIQRTQQEDSAVYLCASSLAGGYQPQHFGDGTRLSIL.

This sequence joins TRBV6-4 and TRBJ2-3, with 10 nucleotides matching TRBD2. The V gene end was trimmed by 4 bases and the J gene end by 4 bases; junction bases not matched to a gene: 2. The CDR3 consists of 14 residues. Germline CDR1 MRHNA, CDR2 SNTAGT. The CDR3 DNA sequence: TGTGCCAGCAGTGCTAGCGGGGGCGCAGATACGCAGTATTTT. Translated, it gives CASSASGGADTQYF.

The rearrangement joins TRBV28 to TRBJ2-7, with unresolved D. The CDR3 is 12 amino acids. V shed 4 bases and J shed 2 bases, with 6 bases lying between them. The V gene's germline CDR1 is MDHEN and CDR2 SYDVKM. The DNA of the CDR3 is TGTGCCAGCAGTTCGGTGACCTACGAGCAGTACTTC. Translating gives CASSSVTYEQYF.

V and J are TRBV7-9 and TRBJ1-6; D is uncertain. CDR3 length: 13 amino acids. Trimming took 1 base from V and 8 from J, leaving 6 bases between them. CDR1 SEHNR and CDR2 FQNEAQ come from the germline V gene (reference sequence). CDR3 residues: CASSLVGHSPLHF. CDR3 nucleotides: TGTGCCAGCAGCTTAGTTGGTCATTCACCCCTCCACTTT.